Each of the 32 T cell receptor beta chains below was sequenced from the same sample in a study of T-cell reconstitution after alpha-beta-depleted transplantation in children. Construction of the TCRbeta library involved unique molecular identifiers. TCRdb used MiXCR to reprocess the PCR reads, holding one entry per CDR3 protein. The profile covers roughly 280,000 distinct CDR3 sequences, with approximately 10% appearing a single time and about 20% taken by the ten largest. This specimen was peripheral blood, taken 180 days after TCRalphabeta/CD19-depleted stem cell transplant. Receptors originate from a male patient aged 2-9 years who had a stem cell transplant for chronic granulomatous disease, so the T cells may come from the graft donor.

This clonotype has ten or more counts. This chain connects TRBV7-3 to TRBJ2-1; maybe TRBD2 (5 bases). Germline V gene data show CDR1 as SGHTA and CDR2 as FQGTGA. The CDR3 totals 15 residues. Trimming shortened V by 3 bases and J by 6 bases, and 15 bases separated the two germline ends. This chain's CDR3 is CASSFGREGFNEQFF. CDR3 nucleotide sequence: TGTGCCAGCAGCTTCGGCCGTGAGGGTTTCAATGAGCAGTTCTTC.

The CDR3 sequence: CASSRDRVSVQYF. CDR3 DNA: TGTGCCAGCAGTCGGGACAGGGTATCTGTGCAGTACTTC. The chain joins TRBV25-1 to TRBJ2-7; 9 bases are a match to TRBD1. After removal of 5 bases from V and 9 bases from J, the junction contained 8 bases not matched to a gene. The CDR3 spans 13 residues. Germline lookup yields CDR1 MGHDK and CDR2 SYGVNS.

In this sample, this clonotype turned up many times. The chain has TRBV11-1 and TRBJ2-7; TRBD1 is a possible D gene (5 bases). Germline V gives CDR1 SGHAT, CDR2 FQDESV (reference sequence). V was pared by 0 bases and J by 4 bases, with 7 bases between. The CDR3 has 13 residues. As DNA, the CDR3 is TGTGCCAGCAGCTTAGCAAAGGGGTACGAGCAGTACTTC. Amino acid sequence: CASSLAKGYEQYF.

This clonotype was counted many times. The chain joins TRBV5-1 to TRBJ1-1; a weak D match, TRBD1 (5 bases). V was clipped by 0 bases and J by 2 bases, with 11 bases between them. The CDR3 has 15 amino acids. Germline loops: CDR1 SGHRS, CDR2 YFSETQ. CDR3 nucleotides: TGCGCCAGCAGCTTGGGGGACTTAAGTAACACTGAAGCTTTCTTT. Translated: CASSLGDLSNTEAFF. Combining the CDR3 with reference TRBV5-1 and TRBJ1-1 gives the whole variable domain KAGVTQTPRYLIKTRGQQVTLSCSPISGHRSVSWYQQTPGQGLQFLFEYFSETQRNKGNFPGRFSGRQFSNSRSEMNVSTLELGDSALYLCASSLGDLSNTEAFFGQGTRLTVV.

The V call is TRBV30, the J call TRBJ2-7; the D call may be TRBD1 or TRBD2 (5 bases each). Per the germline V gene, CDR1 is GTSNPN and CDR2 is SVGIG (reference sequence). V gave up 0 bases and J gave up 2 bases, with 14 bases separating them. The CDR3 consists of 15 residues. The CDR3 DNA reads TGTGCCTGGAGTGTACCCGGGACCGCTACCTACGAGCAGTACTTC. It is translated as CAWSVPGTATYEQYF.

Regarding this clonotype: A single base separates this from a much larger clone, so it may be a read error. V usage is TRBV6-2 or TRBV6-3 and J usage is TRBJ2-7; 10 bases are a match to TRBD1. The length of the CDR3 is 17 residues. CDR1 and CDR2 (germline): MNHEY, SVGEGT. The CDR3 DNA follows: TGTGCCGGCAGTCCACCTTCATACCGACAGGGGGCTTACGAGCAGTACTTC. It is translated as CAGSPPSYRQGAYEQYF.

This clonotype has ten or more counts. The chain couples TRBV5-1 to TRBJ2-7; TRBD1 matches 7 bases. Germline assignment: CDR1 SGHRS and CDR2 YFSETQ. The trim removed 1 base at V and 7 bases at J, leaving 11 bases unmatched. The CDR3 totals 15 residues. The CDR3 DNA sequence: TGCGCCAGCAGCTTGAAGTCAGGGGGTCCTCGGGAGCAGTACTTC. Translating it yields CASSLKSGGPREQYF.

A word on this clonotype: Compared with germline, one end of the junction differs, possibly owing to a read error. The genes are TRBV15 and TRBJ2-5; TRBD2 is a possible D gene (6 bases). CDR1 and CDR2 from the germline V gene are LNHNV and YYDKDF (reference sequence). CDR3 size: 15 residues. The DNA for the CDR3 is TGTCCCACCAGCAGAGGAAGCAGGGAGGTGGAGACCCAGTACTTC. Translation: CPTSRGSREVETQYF.

At least ten counts were recorded for this clonotype. The rearrangement joins TRBV30 to TRBJ2-3, with a possible D match to TRBD1 (5 bases). V lost 5 bases to trimming and J lost 1 base, with 22 bases between them. The CDR3 is 17 amino acids. Germline V gene data show CDR1 as GTSNPN and CDR2 as SVGIG (reference sequence). The CDR3 spells CAWDPSRVSSGTDTQYF. For the CDR3, the DNA is TGTGCCTGGGATCCAAGCAGGGTCTCATCTGGCACAGATACGCAGTATTTT.

About this clonotype: A much larger clone differs from this one at a single base, so this may be a read error. V and J are TRBV12-5 and TRBJ2-5; a weak D match, TRBD2 (6 bases). Per the germline V gene, CDR1 is LGHNT and CDR2 is FRNRAP. V was trimmed by 3 bases and J by 5 bases, leaving 10 bases between them. CDR3 length equals 13 residues. For the CDR3, the DNA is TGTGCTAGTGGTTTTATCCGGGGGGAGACCCAGTACTTC. Its protein product is CASGFIRGETQYF.

In this sample, this clonotype turned up many times. V and J are TRBV7-6 and TRBJ2-1; TRBD2 matches 13 bases. The CDR3 is 16 amino acids. After removal of 4 bases from V and 4 bases from J, the junction contained 4 bases not matched to a gene. Germline CDR1 and CDR2: SGHVS and FNYEAQ. CDR3 amino acids: CASSWGLAGRYNEQFF. The CDR3 bases are TGTGCCAGCAGCTGGGGACTAGCGGGGCGGTACAATGAGCAGTTCTTC.

This clonotype was detected ten times or more. The chain uses TRBV5-1 and TRBJ1-4; no definite D call. This CDR3 is 12 amino acids long. V was shortened by 4 bases and J by 8 bases, with 9 bases between the two germline ends. Germline CDR1 is SGHRS and CDR2 is YFSETQ. The CDR3 DNA sequence: TGCGCCAGCAGCAATTTGGAAGAAAAACTGTTTTTT. Its protein product is CASSNLEEKLFF.

This clonotype was picked up many times. V is TRBV12-3 or TRBV12-4 and J is TRBJ2-1, with unresolved D. There are 13 residues in the CDR3. The V and J ends lost 6 bases and 6 bases respectively, with 12 bases between them. DNA of the CDR3: TGTGCCAGCAGCTCCAGCCGGGTCAATGAGCAGTTCTTC. As protein: CASSSSRVNEQFF.

At least ten counts were recorded for this clonotype. This sequence joins TRBV28 and TRBJ2-4; 9 bases map to TRBD2. Germline values: CDR1 MDHEN, CDR2 SYDVKM. This CDR3 region has 15 residues. The V and J ends lost 8 bases and 5 bases, in that order; junction bases with no gene match: 10. The CDR3 sequence: CASGPAGGPQNIQYF. DNA of the CDR3: TGTGCCAGCGGCCCCGCGGGAGGGCCTCAAAACATTCAGTACTTC.

The V call is TRBV14, the J call TRBJ2-1, with TRBD2 identical over 8 bases. J gave up 8 bases and V 4 bases, and 10 bases lay outside the gene matches. The germline gives CDR1 SGHDN, CDR2 FVKESK. The CDR3 contains 15 residues. CDR3 region: CASSPPAGRADEQFF. In nucleotides, the CDR3 is TGTGCCAGCAGCCCCCCCGCCGGGAGGGCGGATGAGCAGTTCTTC.

The chain uses TRBV19 and TRBJ2-1, with 13 bases fitting TRBD2. The V segment lost 7 bases and the J segment 5 bases; nucleotides outside the gene matches: 8. CDR3 length: 16 amino acids. Germline CDR1 is LNHDA and CDR2 is SQIVND (reference sequence). CDR3 coding DNA: TGTGCCAGTAACCCCTTGGGACTAGCGGGAAACAATGAGCAGTTCTTC. As protein: CASNPLGLAGNNEQFF.

In its sample, this clonotype was seen many times. The V and J genes are TRBV28 and TRBJ2-7; D gene unclear. The CDR3 runs to 12 residues. Germline values: CDR1 MDHEN, CDR2 SYDVKM. V dropped 5 bases and J dropped 2 bases, with 7 bases sitting between them. CDR3: CASSTAPYEQYF. CDR3 bases: TGTGCCAGCAGTACAGCTCCCTACGAGCAGTACTTC.

This clonotype was seen at least ten times. J is TRBJ2-1 and V is TRBV28; D unclear. Between the trimmed V and J ends, which lost 2 bases and 0 bases, there was a span of 14 bases. The germline V gene encodes CDR1 MDHEN and CDR2 SYDVKM. This CDR3 region has 17 residues. CDR3 loop: CASSLDPQASSYNEQFF. The CDR3, as DNA: TGTGCCAGCAGTTTAGACCCGCAGGCTAGCTCCTACAATGAGCAGTTCTTC.

This clonotype was detected ten times or more. The chain is built from TRBV29-1 and TRBJ2-3, with D perhaps TRBD1 (7 bases). The CDR3 loop spans 14 amino acids. Germline loops: CDR1 SQVTM, CDR2 ANQGSEA. V lost 6 bases to trimming and J lost 6 bases, with 19 bases between them. This CDR3 is CSVQMPTGTDTQYF. Written as DNA, the CDR3 is TGCAGCGTCCAAATGCCGACAGGGACTGATACGCAGTATTTT.

This clonotype appeared many times. V gene TRBV10-3 combines with J gene TRBJ1-5, with a possible D match to TRBD1 (5 bases). V lost 3 bases to trimming and J lost 0 bases, with 21 bases between them. Germline lookup yields CDR1 ENHRY and CDR2 SYGVKD. The CDR3 is made up of 19 amino acids. The CDR3 bases are TGTGCCATCAGTGAACGGTGGGGTCAGGGTCGCTATAGCAATCAGCCCCAGCATTTT. Translated, it gives CAISERWGQGRYSNQPQHF.

This clonotype was picked up many times. The V call is TRBV11-2, the J call TRBJ2-3, with D perhaps matching TRBD1 (6 bases). Between the trimmed V and J ends, which lost 1 base and 5 bases, there was a span of 19 bases. Looked up from germline, CDR1 is SGHAT and CDR2 is FQNNGV. The CDR3 contains 17 residues. CDR3 coding DNA: TGTGCCAGCAGCTTAGTGGGGGCTGGCCTACACGGAGATACGCAGTATTTT. This codes for CASSLVGAGLHGDTQYF. Full variable domain (rest looked up from reference TRBV11-2 and TRBJ2-3): EAGVAQSPRYKIIEKRQSVAFWCNPISGHATLYWYQQILGQGPKLLIQFQNNGVVDDSQLPKDRFSAERLKGVDSTLKIQPAKLEDSAVYLCASSLVGAGLHGDTQYFGPGTRLTVL.

The sample holds many counts of this clonotype. This rearrangement joins TRBV28 to TRBJ2-2; perhaps TRBD2 as D (5 bases). Trimming left V 2 bases short and J 5 bases short, with 18 bases between. This CDR3 region has 17 residues. Germline lookup yields CDR1 MDHEN and CDR2 SYDVKM. CDR3 DNA: TGTGCCAGCAGTTTACCCGTAGGAGGTGGGGATACCGGGGAGCTGTTTTTT. Its protein is CASSLPVGGGDTGELFF.

This clonotype was counted many times. Germline is not matched at one junction end, which may reflect a read error. The genes are TRBV24-1 and TRBJ2-1; a possible D gene is TRBD1 (5 bases). This CDR3 is 12 amino acids long. Germline CDR1 is KGHDR and CDR2 is SFDVKD. This chain's CDR3 is CATSEFDGKQVF. DNA for the CDR3: TGTGCCACCAGTGAATTCGACGGCAAACAGGTCTTC.

This clonotype came up many times. J is TRBJ2-3 and V is TRBV5-1; perhaps TRBD2 as D (6 bases). Germline CDR1 and CDR2: SGHRS and YFSETQ. The CDR3 length is 14 residues. V lost 0 bases and J lost 5, with 10 bases in between. The CDR3 DNA is TGCGCCAGCAGCTTGGCGGGAGCAAGAGATACGCAGTATTTT. Translating gives CASSLAGARDTQYF. Full variable domain (missing parts from reference TRBV5-1 and TRBJ2-3): KAGVTQTPRYLIKTRGQQVTLSCSPISGHRSVSWYQQTPGQGLQFLFEYFSETQRNKGNFPGRFSGRQFSNSRSEMNVSTLELGDSALYLCASSLAGARDTQYFGPGTRLTVL.

In its sample, this clonotype was seen many times. V is TRBV12-3 or TRBV12-4 and J is TRBJ2-7, with no clear D. The CDR3 runs to 11 residues. The V gene lost 3 bases and the J gene lost 7 bases, with 7 bases spanning the gap. The CDR3: CASSFIGEQYF. CDR3 nucleotides: TGTGCCAGCAGTTTCATTGGTGAGCAGTACTTC.

In this sample, this clonotype turned up many times. V gene TRBV12-3 or TRBV12-4 combines with J gene TRBJ1-6; D is unresolved. The CDR3 runs 12 residues. Trimming left V 6 bases short and J 9 bases short, with 9 bases between. The CDR3 nucleotides read TGTGCCAGCAGGTTACCTCGTTCACCCCTCCACTTT. This encodes CASRLPRSPLHF.

About this clonotype itself: A clone one base away is much larger, so this may be a read error. The J gene is TRBJ1-2, the V gene TRBV7-8; no firm D call. CDR1 and CDR2 (germline): SGHVS, FQNEAQ. The CDR3 has 12 amino acids. The CDR3 is CASSLDGYGDTF. CDR3 sequence (DNA): TGTGCCAGCAGCTTGGACGGCTATGGCGACACCTTC.

This clonotype was recorded many times. This sequence joins TRBV5-1 and TRBJ1-1, with D perhaps matching TRBD1 (6 bases). Germline V gene data show CDR1 as SGHRS and CDR2 as YFSETQ. Trimming took off 4 bases at V and 0 bases at J, with 13 bases between the two ends. The CDR3 has 15 amino acids. The CDR3 DNA is TGCGCCAGCAGCCCATTGGACAGTGTGAACACTGAAGCTTTCTTT. This codes for CASSPLDSVNTEAFF.

This clonotype came up many times. V gene TRBV9 combines with J gene TRBJ2-7; TRBD2 matches 10 bases. V dropped 4 bases and J dropped 7; count of bases not matched to a gene: 8. The CDR3 is 14 residues long. Looked up from germline, CDR1 is SGDLS and CDR2 is YYNGEE. The CDR3 sequence: CASSRSGGAEEQYF. In nucleotides, the CDR3 is TGTGCCAGCAGCCGGAGCGGGGGGGCGGAGGAGCAGTACTTC.

With respect to this clonotype: A much larger clone differs from this one at a single base, so this may be a read error. The chain recombines TRBV7-2 with TRBJ2-1, with D tentatively TRBD2 (6 bases). CDR1 SGHTA and CDR2 FQGNSA come from the germline V gene. CDR3 length: 14 amino acids. The CDR3 here is CASRLGGAEGEQFF. CDR3 coding DNA: TGTGCCAGCCGCTTGGGCGGGGCCGAGGGTGAGCAGTTCTTC. The whole variable domain, remainder taken from reference TRBV7-2 and TRBJ2-1, is GAGVSQSPSNKVTEKGKDVELRCDPISGHTALYWYRQSLGQGLEFLIYFQGNSAPDKSGLPSDRFSAERTGGSVSTLTIQRTQQEDSAVYLCASRLGGAEGEQFFGPGTRLTVL.

This clonotype appeared a few times. This chain connects TRBV12-3 or TRBV12-4 to TRBJ2-7; D possibly corresponds to TRBD1 (6 bases). This CDR3 is built from 16 residues. Trimming removed 6 bases from V and 0 bases from J, with 18 bases in between. CDR3 sequence reads: CASSTKGHPPSYEQYF. For the CDR3, the DNA is TGTGCCAGCAGCACCAAGGGACATCCTCCCTCCTACGAGCAGTACTTC.

This clonotype was seen many times. DNA of the CDR3: TGTGCCAGCAGCCAATCCCAACGGGACTCCTACAATGAGCAGTTCTTC. Encoded protein: CASSQSQRDSYNEQFF. This rearrangement joins TRBV4-2 to TRBJ2-1, with a possible D match to TRBD2 (5 bases). Germline V gene sequence: CDR1 LGHNA, CDR2 YNFKEQ. V lost 2 bases to trimming and J lost 0 bases, with 11 bases between them. The CDR3 is made up of 16 amino acids.